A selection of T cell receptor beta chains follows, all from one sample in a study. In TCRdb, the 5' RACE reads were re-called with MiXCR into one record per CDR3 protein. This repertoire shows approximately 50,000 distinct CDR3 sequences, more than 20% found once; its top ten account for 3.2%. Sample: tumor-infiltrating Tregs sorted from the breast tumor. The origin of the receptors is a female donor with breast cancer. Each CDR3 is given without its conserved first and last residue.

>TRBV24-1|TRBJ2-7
ATSDPGTGSNEQY
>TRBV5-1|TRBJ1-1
ASSLAIGRGHDTEAF
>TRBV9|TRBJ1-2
ASSVGKAGYT
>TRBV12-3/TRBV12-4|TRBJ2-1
ASIKRPGLAETSYNEQF
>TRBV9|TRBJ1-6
ASSVDPGRDSPLH
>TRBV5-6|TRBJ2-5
ASSRDSFQY
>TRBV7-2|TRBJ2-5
ASSLPQGGQETQY
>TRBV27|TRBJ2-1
AGSFWDMTRKGEQF
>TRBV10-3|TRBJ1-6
AISEPRGGNNSPLH
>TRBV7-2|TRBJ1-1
ASSSASTEAF
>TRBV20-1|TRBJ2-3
SASWAGEVSDTQY
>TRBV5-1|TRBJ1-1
ASSMGRGGTEAF
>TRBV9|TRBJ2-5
ASSKTGGGETQY
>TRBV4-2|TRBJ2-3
ASSQAAGDTGTQY
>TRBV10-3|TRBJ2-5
AVGQGAETQY
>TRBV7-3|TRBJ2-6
ASSLAPGQRSGANVLT
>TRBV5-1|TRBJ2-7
ASSKQGDYEQY
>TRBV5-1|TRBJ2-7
ASIQGAYEQY
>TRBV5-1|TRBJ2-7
ASSSLGQTYEQY
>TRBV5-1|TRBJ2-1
ASTQRERSSNEQF
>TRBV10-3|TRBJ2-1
AAGAGNEQF
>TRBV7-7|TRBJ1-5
ASSLANQPQH
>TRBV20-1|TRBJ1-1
SARALKVGHSEAF
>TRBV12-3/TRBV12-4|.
ASSFKPGNQPQY
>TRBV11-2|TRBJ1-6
ASSLQGVRLH
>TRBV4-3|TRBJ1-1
ASSQVRGSTEAF
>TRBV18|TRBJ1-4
ASSLGSSANEKLF
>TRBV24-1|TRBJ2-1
ATSDTGGAVYNEQF
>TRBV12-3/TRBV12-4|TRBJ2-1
ASSFEVGEQF
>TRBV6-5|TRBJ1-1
ASRRVGNTEAF
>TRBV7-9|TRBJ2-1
ASSLGSYAGEGYEQL
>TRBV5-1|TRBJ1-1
ASRRRVQGANTEAC
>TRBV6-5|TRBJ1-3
ASSNPVTGGGNTIY
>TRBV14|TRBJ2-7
ASSQRGQGTAEQY
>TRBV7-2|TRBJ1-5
ASSLGRTYDSNQPQH
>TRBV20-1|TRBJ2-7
SARPGTSGTYEQY
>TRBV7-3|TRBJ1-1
ASSLSRNTEAF
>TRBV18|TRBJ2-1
ASSPRGGPDEQF
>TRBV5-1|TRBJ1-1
ASSARTGGRANTEAF
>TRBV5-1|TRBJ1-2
ASSSSGTGEGYT
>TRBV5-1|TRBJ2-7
ASSPQGDFRYEQY
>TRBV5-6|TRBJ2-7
ASSLGSLTYEQY
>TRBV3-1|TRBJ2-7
ASSQEGGRAAGSYEQY
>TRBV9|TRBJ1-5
ASSPGGTSNQPQH
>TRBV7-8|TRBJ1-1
ASSSQHTEAF
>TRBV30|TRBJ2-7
AWSPFPYEQY